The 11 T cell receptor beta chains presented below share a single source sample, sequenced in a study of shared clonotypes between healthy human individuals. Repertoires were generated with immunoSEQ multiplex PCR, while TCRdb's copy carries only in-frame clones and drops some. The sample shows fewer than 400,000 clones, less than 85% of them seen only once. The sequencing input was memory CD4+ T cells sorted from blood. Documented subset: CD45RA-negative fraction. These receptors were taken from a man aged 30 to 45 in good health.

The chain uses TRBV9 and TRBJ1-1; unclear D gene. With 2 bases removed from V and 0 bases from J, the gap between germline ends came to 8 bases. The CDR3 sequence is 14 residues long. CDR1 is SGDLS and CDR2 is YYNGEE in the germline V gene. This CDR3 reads CASSVGRMNTEAFF. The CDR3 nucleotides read TGTGCCAGCAGCGTGGGCAGAATGAACACTGAAGCTTTCTTT.

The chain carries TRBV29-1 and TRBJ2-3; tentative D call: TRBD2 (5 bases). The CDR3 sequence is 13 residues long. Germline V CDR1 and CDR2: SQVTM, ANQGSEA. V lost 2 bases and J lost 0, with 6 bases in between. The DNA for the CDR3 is TGCAGCGTTGAACTAGCTAGCACAGATACGCAGTATTTT. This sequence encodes CSVELASTDTQYF.

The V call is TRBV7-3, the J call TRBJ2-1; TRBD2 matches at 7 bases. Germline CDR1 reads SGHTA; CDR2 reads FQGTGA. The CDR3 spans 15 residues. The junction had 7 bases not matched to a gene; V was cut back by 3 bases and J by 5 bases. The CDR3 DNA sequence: TGTGCCAGCAGCTTCGGGCTAGCGGTTAACAATGAGCAGTTCTTC. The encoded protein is CASSFGLAVNNEQFF. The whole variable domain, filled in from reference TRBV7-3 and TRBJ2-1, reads GAGVSQTPSNKVTEKGKYVELRCDPISGHTALYWYRQSLGQGPEFLIYFQGTGAADDSGLPNDRFFAVRPEGSVSTLKIQRTERGDSAVYLCASSFGLAVNNEQFFGPGTRLTVL.

CDR3: CASKTGLGAEQYF. CDR3 sequence (DNA): TGTGCCAGCAAAACAGGGTTAGGAGCCGAGCAGTACTTC. This chain uses TRBV27 with TRBJ2-7; D perhaps matches TRBD1 (6 bases). The V gene's germline CDR1 is MNHEY and CDR2 SMNVEV (reference sequence). V was shortened by 7 bases and J by 6 bases, with 16 bases between the two germline ends. CDR3 length: 13 residues.

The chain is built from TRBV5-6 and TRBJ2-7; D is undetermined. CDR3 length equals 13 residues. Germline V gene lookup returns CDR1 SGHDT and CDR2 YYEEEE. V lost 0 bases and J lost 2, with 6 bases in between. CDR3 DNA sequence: TGTGCCAGCAGCTTGGTTAGGACCTACGAGCAGTACTTC. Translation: CASSLVRTYEQYF.

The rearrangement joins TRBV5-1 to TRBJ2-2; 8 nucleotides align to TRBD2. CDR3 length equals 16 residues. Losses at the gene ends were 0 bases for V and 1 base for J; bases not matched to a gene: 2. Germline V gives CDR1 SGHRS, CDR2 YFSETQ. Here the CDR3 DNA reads TGCGCCAGCAGCTTGGAAAGCGGGAGGAACACCGGGGAGCTGTTTTTT. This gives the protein CASSLESGRNTGELFF. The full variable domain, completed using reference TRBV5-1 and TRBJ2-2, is KAGVTQTPRYLIKTRGQQVTLSCSPISGHRSVSWYQQTPGQGLQFLFEYFSETQRNKGNFPGRFSGRQFSNSRSEMNVSTLELGDSALYLCASSLESGRNTGELFFGEGSRLTVL.

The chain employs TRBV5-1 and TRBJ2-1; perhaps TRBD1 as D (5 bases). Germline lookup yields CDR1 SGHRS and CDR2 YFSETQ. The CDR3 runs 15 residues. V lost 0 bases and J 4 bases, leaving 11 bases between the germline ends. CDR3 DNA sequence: TGCGCCAGCAGCTTGGGGCAGGGCCTTTACAATGAGCAGTTCTTC. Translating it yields CASSLGQGLYNEQFF.

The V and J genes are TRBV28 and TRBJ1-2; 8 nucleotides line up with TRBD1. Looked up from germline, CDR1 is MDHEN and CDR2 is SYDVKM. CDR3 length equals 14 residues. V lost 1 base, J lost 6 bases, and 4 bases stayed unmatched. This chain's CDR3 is CASSLSGGDDGYTF. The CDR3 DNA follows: TGTGCCAGCAGTTTATCAGGGGGCGACGATGGCTACACCTTC.

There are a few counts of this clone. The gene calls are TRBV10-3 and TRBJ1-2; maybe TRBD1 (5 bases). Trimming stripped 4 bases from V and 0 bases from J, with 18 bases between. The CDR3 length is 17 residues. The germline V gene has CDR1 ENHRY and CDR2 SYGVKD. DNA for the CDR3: TGTGCCATCAGTGGCTTATCGGGAACAGGAGCTAACTATGGCTACACCTTC. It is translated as CAISGLSGTGANYGYTF.

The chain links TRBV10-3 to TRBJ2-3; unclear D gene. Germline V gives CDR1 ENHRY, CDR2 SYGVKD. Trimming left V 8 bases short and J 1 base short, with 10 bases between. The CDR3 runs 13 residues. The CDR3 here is CAISEMGTDTQYF. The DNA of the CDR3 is TGTGCCATCTCAGAAATGGGCACAGATACGCAGTATTTT.

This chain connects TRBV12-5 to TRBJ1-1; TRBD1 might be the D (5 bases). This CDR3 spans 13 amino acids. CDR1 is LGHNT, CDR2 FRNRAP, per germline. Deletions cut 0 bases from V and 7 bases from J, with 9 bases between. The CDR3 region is CASGLVGGGEAFF. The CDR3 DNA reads TGTGCTAGTGGTTTGGTAGGCGGGGGTGAAGCTTTCTTT.